The 10 T cell receptor beta chains below were found in one sample sequenced in a study of shared clonotypes between healthy human individuals. TCRdb keeps only in-frame clones here, not all; method: immunoSEQ multiplex PCR. The sample has approximately 2,300,000 clones, around 93% seen once; the top ten hold approximately 0.4%. The sequencing sample was made of naive CD4+ T cells from PBMCs. Subset noted: CD45RA+ positively selected. All receptors come from a man aged 18-30 years in good health. Some clones in this sample may be carry-over from other donors' samples.

Points on this clone: Distinct nucleotide sequences in the sample also encode this CDR3. This rearrangement joins TRBV10-3 to TRBJ2-2; the D gene is possibly TRBD1 (5 bases). Looked up from germline, CDR1 is ENHRY and CDR2 is SYGVKD. The CDR3 has 14 residues. Trimming took off 6 bases at V and 2 bases at J, with 10 bases between the two ends. CDR3 DNA sequence: TGTGCCATCAGCGGCACAGGTAACACCGGGGAGCTGTTTTTT. It specifies CAISGTGNTGELFF.

On this clone: Within the sample, other DNA sequences also encode this same CDR3. This rearrangement joins TRBV2 to TRBJ1-5; weak D call: TRBD1 (6 bases). Trimming took off 5 bases at V and 2 bases at J, with 10 bases between the two ends. The CDR3 totals 14 residues. CDR1 is SNHLY, CDR2 FYNNEI, per germline. For the CDR3, the DNA is TGTGCCAGCAGTCTGGACAGCCGCAATCAGCCCCAGCATTTT. As protein: CASSLDSRNQPQHF.

In this sample, this clone turned up once. This chain joins TRBV28 and TRBJ2-5; possible D gene TRBD2, 7 bases. The CDR3 runs 14 residues. Germline CDR1 and CDR2: MDHEN and SYDVKM. V dropped 10 bases and J dropped 5 bases, with 20 bases sitting between them. The CDR3 protein is CATRNGGREETQYF. In nucleotides, the CDR3 is TGTGCCACGCGTAACGGGGGGCGCGAGGAGACCCAGTACTTC.

V and J are TRBV4-3 and TRBJ2-7, with 7 bases identical to TRBD2. Losses at the gene ends were 4 bases for V and 3 bases for J; bases not matched to a gene: 15. Germline V gives CDR1 LGHNA, CDR2 YSLEER. The CDR3 totals 17 residues. CDR3 sequence reads: CASSRKLGGSLLYEQYF. DNA of the CDR3: TGCGCCAGCAGCCGAAAGTTAGGCGGGAGTCTCCTCTACGAGCAGTACTTC.

The DNA of the CDR3 is TGTGCCAGCAGCTTGTTCGAGGGCACTGAAGCTTTCTTT. Translated: CASSLFEGTEAFF. J is TRBJ1-1 and V is TRBV5-4; D remains ambiguous. This CDR3 region has 13 residues. Trimming took off 1 base at V and 4 bases at J, with 8 bases between the two ends. CDR1 is SGHNT, CDR2 YYREEE, per germline (reference sequence).

The V call is TRBV18, the J call TRBJ1-4; TRBD1 is a possible D gene (5 bases). The CDR3 is made up of 16 amino acids. V was pared by 3 bases and J by 8 bases, with 19 bases between. Germline CDR1 reads KGHSH; CDR2 reads LQKENI. The CDR3 coding sequence is TGTGCCAGCTCACCGGGGCCGCACGATACGGGGGAAAAACTGTTTTTT. Translation: CASSPGPHDTGEKLFF.

The rearrangement joins TRBV5-1 to TRBJ2-3, with 7 bases that match TRBD2. With 0 bases clipped from V and 4 bases from J, the junction kept 8 bases outside the gene matches. The CDR3 length is 16 residues. Germline V gives CDR1 SGHRS, CDR2 YFSETQ. In DNA form, the CDR3 reads TGCGCCAGCAGCTTGGTAGGAGCGGGGAACCCAGATACGCAGTATTTT. The encoded protein is CASSLVGAGNPDTQYF.

About this clone itself: The identical CDR3 is also encoded by other nucleotide sequences in the sample. The chain carries TRBV7-9 and TRBJ2-7, with D uncertain. Between the trimmed V and J ends, which lost 1 base and 1 base, there was a span of 8 bases. CDR3 length: 14 amino acids. Germline lookup yields CDR1 SEHNR and CDR2 FQNEAQ (reference sequence). CDR3 nucleotide sequence: TGTGCCAGCAGCTTAGATATAGGGTCCTACGAGCAGTACTTC. As protein: CASSLDIGSYEQYF.

The chain combines TRBV19 with TRBJ2-1, with no clear D. The CDR3 runs to 15 residues. Germline V gene data show CDR1 as LNHDA and CDR2 as SQIVND (reference sequence). The V end lost 3 bases, the J end lost 3 bases, and 12 bases lay between the germline ends. The CDR3 DNA reads TGTGCCAGTAGTATCTACTTTGCCCTCTACAATGAGCAGTTCTTC. Its translation: CASSIYFALYNEQFF. Full variable domain (outside the CDR3, taken from reference TRBV19 and TRBJ2-1): DGGITQSPKYLFRKEGQNVTLSCEQNLNHDAMYWYRQDPGQGLRLIYYSQIVNDFQKGDIAEGYSVSREKKESFPLTVTSAQKNPTAFYLCASSIYFALYNEQFFGPGTRLTVL.

The chain recombines TRBV28 with TRBJ1-5; 8 bases are shared with TRBD1. Per germline, CDR1 MDHEN and CDR2 SYDVKM. This CDR3 comprises 18 residues. J was trimmed by 4 bases and V by 6 bases; bases with no gene match: 17. CDR3 residues: CASSSIRQGSLLNQPQHF. Written as DNA, the CDR3 is TGTGCCAGCAGCTCTATAAGACAGGGGTCCCTTCTTAATCAGCCCCAGCATTTT.